This T cell receptor (beta chain) is drawn from a study of T cell clonality in common variable immunodeficiency. This clone was picked up a small number of times. Its antigen remains unknown. Coverage ceases 3 residues before the CDR3 finishes, and the germline J gene fills in the end. Per germline, CDR1 GTSNPN and CDR2 SVGIG (reference sequence). V lost 0 bases to trimming and J lost 8 bases, with 13 bases between them. The CDR3 totals 14 residues. Study results and caveats: TCRbeta clonality was increased in CVID versus healthy controls. Common variable immunodeficiency TCR beta sequences reportedly had fewer deletions and N-nucleotide insertions.

Blood samples were heparinized, about 5 to 9 ml per donor. This table comes from immunoSEQ multiplex PCR, and its TCRdb copy is limited to in-frame clones, with some not included. The sample yields approximately 30,000 clones, without any singletons. The J gene is TRBJ1-4, the V gene TRBV30; no clear D gene. This TCR was sampled from a person between 18 and 75 years old in good health. Sequencing used peripheral blood mononuclear cells. CDR3 region: CAWSVSGVGEKLFF. Incomplete CDR3 DNA: TGTGCCTGGAGTGTATCAGGTGTAGGAGAAAAA.